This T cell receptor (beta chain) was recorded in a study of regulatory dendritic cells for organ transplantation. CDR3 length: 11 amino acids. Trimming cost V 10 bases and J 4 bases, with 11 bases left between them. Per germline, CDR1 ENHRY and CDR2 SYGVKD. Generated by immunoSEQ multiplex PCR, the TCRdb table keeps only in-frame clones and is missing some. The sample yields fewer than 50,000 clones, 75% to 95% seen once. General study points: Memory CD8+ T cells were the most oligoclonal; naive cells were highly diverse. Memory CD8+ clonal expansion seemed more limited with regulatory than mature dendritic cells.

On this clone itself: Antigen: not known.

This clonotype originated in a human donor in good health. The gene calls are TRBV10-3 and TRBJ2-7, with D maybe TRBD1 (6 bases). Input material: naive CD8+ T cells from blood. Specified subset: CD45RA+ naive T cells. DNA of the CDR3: TGTGCCAACGGGGACACGTACGAGCAGTACTTC. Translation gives CANGDTYEQYF.